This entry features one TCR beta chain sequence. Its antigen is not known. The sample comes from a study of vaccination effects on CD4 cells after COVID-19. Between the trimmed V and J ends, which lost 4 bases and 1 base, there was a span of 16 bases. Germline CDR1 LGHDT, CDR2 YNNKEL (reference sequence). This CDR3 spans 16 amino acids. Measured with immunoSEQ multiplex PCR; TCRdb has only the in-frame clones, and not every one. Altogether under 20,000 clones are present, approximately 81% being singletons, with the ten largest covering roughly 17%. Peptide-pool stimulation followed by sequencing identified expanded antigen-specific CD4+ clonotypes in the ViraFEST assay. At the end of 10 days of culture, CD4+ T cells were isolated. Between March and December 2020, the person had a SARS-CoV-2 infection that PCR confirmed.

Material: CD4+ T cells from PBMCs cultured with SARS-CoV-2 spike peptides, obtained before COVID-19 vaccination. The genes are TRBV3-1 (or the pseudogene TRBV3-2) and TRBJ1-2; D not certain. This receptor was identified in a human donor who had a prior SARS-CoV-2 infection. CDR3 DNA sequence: TGTGCCAGCAGCCGAGAGACCGGGTCCTATAACTATGGCTACACCTTC. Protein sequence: CASSRETGSYNYGYTF.